This TCR beta chain is from a study of CXCR3-negative and CXCR3-positive naive CD8 T cells. At the level of the study: Approximately 140 million TRB reads in total, about 1.5 +/- 0.3 million per library.

A remark on this clonotype: Antigen: not known.

Findings of the study overall: More hydrophobic TRB CDR3s were found in CXCR3-positive naive cells than in CXCR3-negative naive cells. High diversity, comparable across both naive subsets, contrasted with much lower diversity in memory CD8+ cells.

The TRB cDNA libraries were prepared by 5' RACE with UMI labels. Reprocessing the 5' RACE reads, TCRdb reports a single entry for every CDR3 protein and omits DNA. The sample has over 100,000 distinct CDR3 sequences. The naive CD8+ gate required CD45RO-CCR7+CD27+CD95- phenotype. Source material: naive CXCR3+ CD8+ T cells from blood. This sample's subset: CD45RO-CCR7+CD27+CD95- naive CD8+ T cells expressing CXCR3 (TNR3+). The sequence was collected from a human donor in good health. Some clones in this sample may be carry-over from other donors' samples.

The CDR3 spells CASSGPPEVSKNIQYF. The chain uses TRBV28 and TRBJ2-4; TCRdb proposes TRBD1, but this gene call is untestable without DNA. Germline loops: CDR1 MDHEN, CDR2 SYDVKM. The CDR3 is 16 amino acids. The whole variable domain, remainder taken from reference TRBV28 and TRBJ2-4, is DVKVTQSSRYLVKRTGEKVFLECVQDMDHENMFWYRQDPGLGLRLIYFSYDVKMKEKGDIPEGYSVSREKKERFSLILESASTNQTSMYLCASSGPPEVSKNIQYFGAGTRLSVL.